Below are 25 T cell receptor beta chains sequenced from a single sample in a study of preoperative IRX-2 immunotherapy in early breast cancer. Specified treatment: preoperative locoregional IRX-2 cytokine immunotherapy. Sequencing was performed with immunoSEQ multiplex PCR; in TCRdb, only in-frame clones are kept and a portion is missing. The sample consists of about 42,000 clones, around 77% of them appearing once. The specimen comprised tumor tissue, sampled after IRX-2 immunotherapy. The source is a human donor with breast cancer.

V gene TRBV5-1 combines with J gene TRBJ2-7; a weak D match, TRBD2 (6 bases). The CDR3 totals 15 residues. Germline V gene sequence: CDR1 SGHRS, CDR2 YFSETQ. Trimming stripped 0 bases from V and 4 bases from J, with 14 bases between. The CDR3 DNA reads as TGCGCCAGCAGCTTGGAACCAGGGACTTCGTACGAGCAGTACTTC. Its translation: CASSLEPGTSYEQYF.

The J gene is TRBJ2-3, the V gene TRBV7-2; no clear D gene. V was shortened by 1 base and J by 1 base, with 3 bases between the two germline ends. The CDR3 loop spans 13 amino acids. CDR1 and CDR2 from the germline V gene are SGHTA and FQGNSA. This CDR3 reads CASSLGGTDTQYF. Here the CDR3 DNA reads TGTGCCAGCAGCTTAGGAGGCACAGATACGCAGTATTTT.

The chain is built from TRBV5-1 and TRBJ2-1, with D possibly TRBD1 on 5 matching bases. V lost 4 bases, J lost 3 bases, and 11 bases lay in between. Germline CDR1 and CDR2: SGHRS and YFSETQ. CDR3 size: 14 residues. Here the CDR3 reads CASSNGALYNEQFF. CDR3 DNA: TGCGCCAGCAGCAATGGGGCCCTCTACAATGAGCAGTTCTTC.

The V call is TRBV23-1, the J call TRBJ2-2; D is unresolved. TRBV23-1 is an ORF for which the function is uncertain. This CDR3 comprises 13 residues. V shed 5 bases and J shed 7 bases, with 11 bases lying between them. CDR3 loop: CASSSSDNGELFF. CDR3 DNA sequence: TGCGCCAGCAGTTCCTCCGATAACGGGGAGCTGTTTTTT.

The chain links TRBV11-3 to TRBJ2-3; 9 nucleotides agree with TRBD1. The CDR3 consists of 15 residues. CDR1 is SGHNT and CDR2 is YENEEA in the germline V gene. With 3 bases clipped from V and 4 bases from J, the junction kept 5 bases outside the gene matches. The CDR3 loop reads CASSLGGQGSDTQYF. The CDR3, as DNA: TGTGCCAGCAGCTTGGGGGGACAGGGATCAGATACGCAGTATTTT.

The V call is TRBV16, the J call TRBJ2-5, with 7 bases lining up with TRBD2. The ends lost 2 bases at V and 5 bases at J; junction bases unmatched: 2. The length of the CDR3 is 13 residues. In germline, CDR1 is KGHSY, CDR2 FQNENV. The CDR3 here is CASSQGTMETQYF. In nucleotides, the CDR3 is TGTGCCAGCAGCCAAGGGACTATGGAGACCCAGTACTTC.

This chain joins TRBV7-8 and TRBJ2-3; TRBD2 is a possible D gene (7 bases). V was trimmed by 6 bases and J by 3 bases, leaving 16 bases between them. CDR3 length: 15 amino acids. CDR1 and CDR2 (germline): SGHVS, FQNEAQ. The CDR3 sequence: CASREGGVITDTQYF. CDR3 coding DNA: TGTGCCAGCAGGGAGGGGGGGGTTATTACAGATACGCAGTATTTT. Based on the CDR3 plus reference TRBV7-8 and TRBJ2-3, the full variable domain is GAGVSQSPRYKVAKRGQDVALRCDPISGHVSLFWYQQALGQGPEFLTYFQNEAQLDKSGLPSDRFFAERPEGSVSTLKIQRTQQEDSAVYLCASREGGVITDTQYFGPGTRLTVL.

V usage is TRBV29-1 and J usage is TRBJ2-1; D uncertain. CDR1 SQVTM and CDR2 ANQGSEA come from the germline V gene. This CDR3 region has 12 residues. CDR3 residues: CTLRDGLNEQFF. CDR3 in DNA: TGCACTCTTAGGGATGGTTTGAATGAGCAGTTCTTC.

This chain links TRBV23-1 with TRBJ1-3, with TRBD1 matching over 7 bases. TRBV23-1 is treated as an ORF (open reading frame) with a function not yet certain. V was clipped by 6 bases and J by 0 bases; unmatched bases: 5. This CDR3 contains 15 residues. CDR3: CASSLTGLSGNTIYF. Here the CDR3 DNA reads TGCGCCAGCAGCTTGACAGGGCTCTCTGGAAACACCATATATTTT.

The chain uses TRBV6-8 and TRBJ2-5; 10 nucleotides match TRBD2. Per the germline V gene, CDR1 is MNHGY and CDR2 is SAAAGT. V trimming: 2 bases; J trimming: 3 bases; junction bases outside the gene matches: 9. The CDR3 is 17 amino acids. CDR3 nucleotide sequence: TGTGCCAGCAGTTACGAGCTTAGGACTAGCGGAAAAGAGACCCAGTACTTC. It yields the protein CASSYELRTSGKETQYF.

J is TRBJ1-4 and V is TRBV5-1; unclear D gene. The CDR3 runs 14 residues. CDR1 is SGHRS and CDR2 is YFSETQ in the germline V gene. The ends were cut back, 0 bases at V and 8 bases at J, with 11 bases in the middle. CDR3 protein: CASSLAQKGEKLFF. In DNA, the CDR3 is TGCGCCAGCAGCTTGGCTCAGAAAGGGGAAAAACTGTTTTTT. Looking up the rest from reference TRBV5-1 and TRBJ1-4 gives the full variable domain: KAGVTQTPRYLIKTRGQQVTLSCSPISGHRSVSWYQQTPGQGLQFLFEYFSETQRNKGNFPGRFSGRQFSNSRSEMNVSTLELGDSALYLCASSLAQKGEKLFFGSGTQLSVL.

The chain links TRBV10-2 to TRBJ2-7; 7 positions match TRBD2. V trimming: 2 bases; J trimming: 3 bases; junction bases outside the gene matches: 7. The V gene's germline CDR1 is WSHSY and CDR2 SAAADI. The CDR3 is made up of 15 amino acids. CDR3 bases: TGCGCCAGCAGTGAGGTGGCGGGAGCCGTCTACGAGCAGTACTTC. Translated: CASSEVAGAVYEQYF.

V usage is TRBV11-3 and J usage is TRBJ1-1; the match to TRBD1 covers 7 bases. This CDR3 has 15 amino acids. The ends lost 3 bases at V and 2 bases at J; junction bases unmatched: 6. Germline V lookup: CDR1 SGHNT, CDR2 YENEEA. CDR3 sequence reads: CASSFKGAGNTEAFF. The CDR3 DNA reads TGTGCCAGCAGCTTTAAGGGGGCGGGAAACACTGAAGCTTTCTTT.

V usage is TRBV19 and J usage is TRBJ2-2; no clear D gene. The CDR3 is 12 amino acids. Germline CDR1 is LNHDA and CDR2 is SQIVND (reference sequence). The ends were cut back, 7 bases at V and 0 bases at J, with 3 bases in the middle. CDR3 protein: CASTPNTGELFF. CDR3 in DNA: TGTGCCAGTACCCCGAACACCGGGGAGCTGTTTTTT.

The chain links TRBV6-8 to TRBJ2-1, with 10 bases aligning to TRBD1. The CDR3 extends over 14 amino acids. Germline V gene data show CDR1 as MNHGY and CDR2 as SAAAGT. V dropped 6 bases and J dropped 8; count of bases not matched to a gene: 7. CDR3 DNA: TGTGCCAGCAGCAGGGACAGGGGAGTCTATGAGCAGTTCTTC. It yields the protein CASSRDRGVYEQFF.

This rearrangement joins TRBV12-5 to TRBJ2-1; 7 bases are a match to TRBD2. The germline gives CDR1 LGHNT, CDR2 FRNRAP. V lost 3 bases to trimming and J lost 8 bases; unmatched junction nucleotides: 10. This CDR3 is 15 amino acids long. CDR3 nucleotide sequence: TGTGCTAGTGGTTTTAATCTGGGGGGGTCGTATGAGCAGTTCTTC. Its protein is CASGFNLGGSYEQFF. The full variable domain, completed using reference TRBV12-5 and TRBJ2-1, is DARVTQTPRHKVTEMGQEVTMRCQPILGHNTVFWYRQTMMQGLELLAYFRNRAPLDDSGMPKDRFSAEMPDATLATLKIQPSEPRDSAVYFCASGFNLGGSYEQFFGPGTRLTVL.

V is TRBV12-5 and J is TRBJ2-1, with D tentatively TRBD1 (6 bases). The CDR3 has 15 residues. V was cut by 3 bases and J by 0 bases, with 9 bases left in between. Germline CDR1 reads LGHNT; CDR2 reads FRNRAP. In DNA form, the CDR3 reads TGTGCTAGTGGTTTACAGACAGGCTCCTACAATGAGCAGTTCTTC. This encodes CASGLQTGSYNEQFF.

The chain has TRBV25-1 and TRBJ2-3, with TRBD1 matching 7 bases. V shed 4 bases and J 5 bases; nucleotides not matched to a gene: 6. Germline values: CDR1 MGHDK, CDR2 SYGVNS. CDR3 length: 14 residues. The CDR3 nucleotides read TGTGCCAGCAGTGCACCCTCAGGGGGAGATACGCAGTATTTT. Its protein product is CASSAPSGGDTQYF.

The chain links TRBV6-8 to TRBJ2-3; 9 bases match TRBD2. This CDR3 is built from 16 residues. The V and J ends lost 2 bases and 0 bases, in that order; junction bases with no gene match: 3. The germline V gene has CDR1 MNHGY and CDR2 SAAAGT. CDR3 bases: TGTGCCAGCAGTTACGCTAGCGGGACTAGCACAGATACGCAGTATTTT. This codes for CASSYASGTSTDTQYF.

This clone was seen more than once but under ten times. The chain couples TRBV6-8 to TRBJ1-6, with 7 bases that match TRBD1. There are 14 residues in the CDR3. Germline trimming cut 6 bases from V and 7 bases from J; bases unmatched to any gene: 6. Germline V CDR1 and CDR2: MNHGY, SAAAGT. The CDR3 reads CASSNRGNNSPLHF. CDR3 nucleotide sequence: TGTGCCAGCAGCAACAGGGGTAACAATTCACCCCTCCACTTT.

The chain has TRBV6-7 and TRBJ2-7; D is unclear. TRBV6-7 carries the ORF label, with uncertain function. Trimming cost V 4 bases and J 5 bases, with 9 bases left between them. CDR3 length: 12 residues. The CDR3 DNA reads as TGTGCCAGCAGTTTTGGTGCTCACGAGCAGTACTTC. This codes for CASSFGAHEQYF.

This sequence joins TRBV6-8 and TRBJ2-5; 7 nucleotides align to TRBD2. V shed 7 bases and J 12 bases; nucleotides not matched to a gene: 14. CDR1 and CDR2 from the germline V gene are MNHGY and SAAAGT. CDR3 length: 13 amino acids. The CDR3, as DNA: TGTGCCAGCACCCTCATGGGGTTGGGACTAAAGTACTTC. It codes for CASTLMGLGLKYF.

This chain links TRBV28 with TRBJ2-7; D is uncertain. Trimming took off 2 bases at V and 4 bases at J, with 9 bases between the two ends. The CDR3 has 13 amino acids. Germline V gene data show CDR1 as MDHEN and CDR2 as SYDVKM. As DNA, the CDR3 is TGTGCCAGCAGTTTAAGCAGGTATTACGAGCAGTACTTC. Its protein product is CASSLSRYYEQYF.

Here the CDR3 reads CASSRAAGDNEQFF. The CDR3 coding sequence is TGCGCCAGCAGTCGTGCGGCGGGAGACAATGAGCAGTTCTTC. This chain joins TRBV10-1 and TRBJ2-1; 7 bases align to TRBD2. CDR1 and CDR2 from the germline V gene are WNHNN and SYGVQD (reference sequence). CDR3 length equals 14 residues. V trimming: 5 bases; J trimming: 5 bases; junction bases outside the gene matches: 6.

To note about this clone: At one boundary the junction diverges from the germline segment, which might be a read error. Here the CDR3 reads CASSPSGRALWDF. The CDR3 DNA sequence: TGTGCCAGCAGTCCAAGCGGGAGGGCCCTCTGGGACTTC. The rearrangement links TRBV28 to TRBJ2-7; 10 positions agree with TRBD2. Germline V gene lookup returns CDR1 MDHEN and CDR2 SYDVKM. This CDR3 region has 13 residues. The variable domain in full, with the rest retrieved from reference TRBV28 and TRBJ2-7, is DVKVTQSSRYLVKRTGEKVFLECVQDMDHENMFWYRQDPGLGLRLIYFSYDVKMKEKGDIPEGYSVSREKKERFSLILESASTNQTSMYLCASSPSGRALWDFGPGTRLTVT.